Included here is one T cell receptor beta chain sequence, with context. Generated by immunoSEQ multiplex PCR, the TCRdb table keeps only in-frame clones and is missing some. The sample has around 100,000 clones, 92% seen once. The sample belongs to a study of T cell changes during pregnancy in multiple sclerosis. Trimming removed 0 bases at V and 4 bases at J, with 10 bases between. This CDR3 contains 14 residues. Germline CDR1 SGDLS, CDR2 YYNGEE. This clonotype was obtained from a female donor with multiple sclerosis, enrolled in a pregnancy study. The rearrangement links TRBV9 to TRBJ1-1; D is perhaps TRBD1 (5 bases). The sample in question was peripheral blood, obtained after pregnancy. The CDR3 protein is CASSVDAGPTEAFF. CDR3 nucleotides: TGTGCCAGCAGCGTAGATGCAGGGCCCACTGAAGCTTTCTTT.